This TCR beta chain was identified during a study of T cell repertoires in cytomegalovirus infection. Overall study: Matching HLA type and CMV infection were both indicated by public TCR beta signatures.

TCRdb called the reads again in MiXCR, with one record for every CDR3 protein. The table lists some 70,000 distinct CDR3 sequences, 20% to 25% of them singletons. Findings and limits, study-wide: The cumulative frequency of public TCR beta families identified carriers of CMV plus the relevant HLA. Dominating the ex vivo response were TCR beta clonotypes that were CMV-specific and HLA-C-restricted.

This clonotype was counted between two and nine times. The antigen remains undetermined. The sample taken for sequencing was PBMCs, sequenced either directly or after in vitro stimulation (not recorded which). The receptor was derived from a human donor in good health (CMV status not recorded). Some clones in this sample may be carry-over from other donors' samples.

The CDR3 spells CSARTGDGTDTQYF. The CDR3 DNA reads as TGCAGTGCTAGGACAGGGGATGGCACAGATACGCAGTATTTT. The chain links TRBV20-1 to TRBJ2-3, with TRBD1 identical over 8 bases. Germline loops: CDR1 DFQATT, CDR2 SNEGSKA (reference sequence). V lost 3 bases and J lost 1; bases outside the gene matches: 3. The CDR3 runs to 14 residues.